The subject of this entry is one T cell receptor (beta chain). This clone was counted between two and nine times. Which antigen it targets is not known. Within one base of it there is no much larger clone, and no base qualities were kept. In total, 630 or so healthy bone marrow donors made up the cohort. At the time of sampling, all cohort members were nominally healthy, though unrecorded immune exposures were likely present. The donor tested CMV seronegative, placing the donor among the 300 to 450 seronegative members of the cohort. Every donor gave a peripheral blood sample, and the peripheral blood mononuclear cells from that sample were used for TCR beta sequencing. Genomic DNA extraction from the blood cell samples was performed with the Qiagen DNeasy Blood Extraction Kit. These data originate in a study of cytomegalovirus exposure and HLA in healthy donors (TCRdb year 2017). In terms of the full investigation: An earlier analysis of several hundred of the donors reported approximately 300 Gb of sequence data and around 110 million unique TCR beta sequences obtained from approximately 180 million T cells. The aim of the study was to test whether cataloging public T cell receptors could identify signatures of past pathogen exposure. Donor age, sex, ethnicity and CMV serostatus were compiled alongside the repertoire data. An earlier analysis of roughly 600 of the donors used high-throughput TCR beta sequencing to judge whether each TCR beta V gene segment behaved as functional or pseudogenic. Class I and class II HLA loci were covered by the typing at four-digit resolution. Roughly 290 gigabases of sequencing data and around 85 million unique TCR sequences made up an early release that covered nearly 650 HLA-typed donors. Genome-wide SNP genotypes for about 65% of the 666 donors were used in a later genetic analysis, which treated that subset as a discovery cohort. Among the roughly 380 genotyped donors, roughly 80% belonged to the genetic ancestry cluster associated with self-reported Caucasian donors. Among roughly 370 genotyped donors of the cohort, an average of about 240,000 unique TCR beta nucleotide sequences were sequenced per donor, about a sixth of them non-productive. The number of donors typed differed by locus, with 629-630 for A, B, C, DRB1 and DQB1, around 500 for DQA1, 600 to 610 for DPA1, and approximately 470 for DPB1. Along with the approximately 700-subject first cohort, a separate validation cohort of 120 different subjects was used. To predict cytomegalovirus infection status, the study brought together high-throughput TCR immunosequencing, statistical association of individual TCRs with disease status, and machine learning. Using immunosequencing, the study profiled T cell repertoires from about 650 subjects and related those repertoires to cytomegalovirus serostatus. All discovery cohort repertoires had been generated on a single sequencing platform. Rather than using new phenotypic data, the later analysis identified candidate immune exposures from TCR beta sequences and from how often those sequences occurred across donors. A later analysis re-examined previously published TCR beta repertoires from just over 650 donors and added high-resolution HLA genotyping to investigate patterns of TCR occurrence. Several DR-DQ haplotypes were handled as single units for association and clustering, since linkage in the cohort was strong. Summary of the overall study and its limitations: A further reported finding was that TCR beta sequences accurately predicted the HLA-A and HLA-B alleles for most subjects in the first cohort. Three of the identified cytomegalovirus-associated TCR beta chains were confirmed in vitro to be specific for cytomegalovirus antigens. Because HLA typing was missing for some donors at each locus, association tests included only the typed subset. The classifier was reported to diagnose cytomegalovirus status with high specificity and sensitivity in both the original and validation cohorts. Because the 87-base-pair reads could not distinguish some IMGT-functional V segments, including TRBV6-2 and TRBV6-3, those segments were excluded. When HLA alleles, especially DR and DQ, strongly co-occurred, TCR associations were difficult to assign to individual alleles. The earlier analysis of a few hundred of the donors excluded some 16 rarely observed V segments, including chromosome 9 orphons, because counts were too low. An earlier analysis of approximately 540 of the donors showed that most TCR beta V segments appeared in productive rearrangements either about 87% or about 30% of the time, which broadly matched IMGT annotations. Only TCR beta chains were sequenced in this cohort, and the absence of alpha or paired-chain data limited detectable features. V-gene and J-gene trimming of TCR beta chains was associated with a missense DCLRE1C variant in a later genetic analysis, and the association was replicated in an independent cohort. In a later analysis, several top co-occurrence clusters were reported to appear linked to parvovirus B19, influenza, CMV and Epstein-Barr virus. The sequencing pipeline was judged likely to have produced a cluster of highly shared sequence variants as a technical artifact. Most TCR sequences were observed very rarely across donors, whereas some public TCRs were present in many individuals. Sequencing depth was assumed to be roughly uniform across donors in the presence/absence analyses, though that assumption may not hold. Correlated functional status among segregating V segments might be attributable to linkage disequilibrium, but an unknown experimental factor could not be ruled out. At a false discovery rate of 0.05, a later analysis linked 16,000 or so TCR beta sequences to specific HLA alleles. A later genetic analysis reported fewer N-insertions in productive TCRs among donors in an Asian-associated ancestry cluster than the roughly 690-donor mean. For the cohort, immune exposure information was limited to CMV serostatus. A total of 150 or so TCR beta chains were listed by the study as associated with cytomegalovirus. In a later analysis, most CMV-associated TCR beta chains were found to appear HLA-restricted, with HLA associations seemingly driven largely by CMV exposure. In a later analysis, HLA-associated TCR beta chains showed more clonal expansion and lower generation probabilities than non-associated chains that were equally common. The authors suggested that the approach could potentially be extended to other disease states and immunological phenotypes. According to a later analysis, TCR association rates differed among HLA loci, with DRB1 alleles showing the most associated TCRs and HLA-C alleles showing the fewest.

V lost 5 bases and J lost 0 bases; the stretch between them is 11 bases long. Based on the germline V gene, the CDR1 and CDR2 sequences are MNHNS and SASEGT. The CDR3 starts with the cysteine, ends with the phenylalanine, and has 14 residues. Only CDR3 DNA remains: 42 bases, in frame from the first base. Library preparation employed the immunoSEQ multiplex PCR assay. A mixture of 60 forward primers for TCR Vbeta segments and 13 reverse primers for TCR Jbeta segments was used in the multiplex PCR. Amplification of the CDR3 region of rearranged TCR beta genes was performed with a multiplex PCR assay on genomic DNA. On the Illumina HiSeq System, the amplified TCR beta libraries were sequenced as 87-base-pair reads. The paper's data handling went like this. A later analysis counted tens of millions of unique TCR beta chains across the approximately 700 repertoires, and around 9.9 million of these chains were shared by at least two donors. A nearest-neighbor algorithm error-corrected the raw reads and collapsed the reads into unique sequences, merging closely related sequences to remove PCR and sequencing errors. V, D and J gene segments were assigned by aligning CDR3 sequences to IMGT reference sequences. Each retained sequence needed at least a six-nucleotide match to both a V gene segment and a J gene segment. A rearrangement was called productive if the CDR3 had no stop codons and remained in frame with V and J, and every other rearrangement was called non-productive. CDR3 was defined according to IMGT convention as the region running from the second conserved V-encoded cysteine to the conserved J-encoded phenylalanine. The earlier analysis of about 500 of the donors excluded sequences that lacked an unambiguous match to a single V gene segment. In an earlier analysis of 587 of the donors, V segments were called functional above 56.7% productive rearrangements and were called segregating when the between-donor standard deviation exceeded 5%. To diagnose cytomegalovirus status from the catalog of TCR beta chain sequences, a statistical classification framework was built. V and J gene assignment, in a later analysis, came from comparing TCR nucleotide sequences with IMGT/GENE-DB human TR gene sequences. A later analysis assigned CDR3 sequences and most-parsimonious VDJ recombination scenarios with the TCRdist pipeline. In a later analysis, each TCR beta chain was defined by its CDR3 amino acid sequence together with its V-gene family, and reads lacking a unique V-gene family were excluded. A later analysis removed 550 to 700 highly shared, low-generation-probability nucleotide sequences to deal with suspected cross-contamination and a sequencing artifact. In a later analysis, a clonal expansion index for each public chain was calculated from normalized within-repertoire ranks of inferred template counts. In a later analysis, generation probabilities were computed using a VDJ recombination model fitted to out-of-frame rearrangements, and the results were checked against IGoR. A later analysis scored TCR-TCR, TCR-HLA and TCR-CMV co-occurrence with hypergeometric tests, applying a repertoire-size bias correction to TCR pairs. In a later analysis, false discovery rates were estimated by permuting HLA or CMV assignments 20 times. In a later analysis, co-occurring TCRs were grouped using DBSCAN, and TCRdist sequence similarity was added for clustering within HLA-allele-positive subsets. For co-occurrence clustering, repertoires with fewer than 30,000 or more than 120,000 public chains were excluded, along with a handful of repertoires with anomalous nucleotide sharing. TCRdb stores this immuneACCESS table with in-frame sequences only. Part of the clones is absent; in the studies checked, under half of the shortfall reflects unresolved V genes, and no reason is known for the rest. Clone size and the V and J calls come from that table; the DNA yielded D and trimming. For this sample there are about 90,000 clones; 65% to 80% appear just once. Roughly 2.5% of the sample comes from the top ten.

Recombination connected TRBV6-1 to TRBJ2-7; a tentative D match to TRBD1 spans 5 bases. This TCR was recovered from a man aged 25 to 40 in good health and CMV-seronegative. Source material: PBMCs. The sequence in DNA is TGTGCCAGCAGTACCCAGACAGACTCCTACGAGCAGTACTTC. It codes for CASSTQTDSYEQYF.